This TCR beta chain stems from a study of metastatic and nonmetastatic thyroid tumors. Across the whole study: Repertoires were compared across blood and tumor or nodule tissue from malignant and benign thyroid patients. General study results and limits: TCR beta diversity was reportedly significantly higher in malignant thyroid tumors than benign nodules, in blood and tumor.

In this sample, this clone turned up many times. Its antigen is not known. This CDR3 region has 15 residues. Germline CDR1 and CDR2: SGHRS and YFSETQ. Trimming at V came to 1 base and at J to 2 bases, leaving 2 bases not matched to a gene. Patients had received no treatment of any kind before thyroid surgery. Authors' methods: The study built a papillary thyroid cancer distant-metastasis classifier from CDR3 differences across clinicopathological groups. TCRdb recomputed clones from the PCR reads via MiXCR. Clone size and V and J calls follow TCRdb, not the original study. The table lists tens of thousands of clones, 20% to 25% of them singletons.

What was sequenced was blood. This TCR was recovered from a female donor with papillary thyroid cancer or a benign thyroid nodule (not recorded which). Some clones in this sample may be carry-over from other donors' samples. The J gene is TRBJ2-5, the V gene TRBV5-1; 10 nucleotides match TRBD2. The CDR3 nucleotides are TGCGCCAGCAGCTTGACACTAGCGGGACAAGAGACCCAGTACTTC. It is translated as CASSLTLAGQETQYF.